This T cell receptor beta chain was sequenced in a study of blood T cell repertoires in COVID-19. TCRdb's copy holds only in-frame clones and misses some; the assay was immunoSEQ multiplex PCR. The sample carries more than 350,000 clones, around nine tenths recorded once. Germline V gene lookup returns CDR1 SGHTA and CDR2 FQGNSA. The CDR3 has 18 residues. J was trimmed by 1 base and V by 4 bases; bases with no gene match: 13. V is TRBV7-2 and J is TRBJ2-4; 7 positions agree with TRBD1. This receptor was obtained from a woman aged 50 to 65 who had recovered from COVID-19. The sequenced material came from PBMCs or T cells enriched from blood (not recorded which). The CDR3 DNA follows: TGTGCCAGCAGCTCCCGGGGACAGACCCTTGAGGCCAAAAACATTCAGTACTTC. The encoded protein is CASSSRGQTLEAKNIQYF.